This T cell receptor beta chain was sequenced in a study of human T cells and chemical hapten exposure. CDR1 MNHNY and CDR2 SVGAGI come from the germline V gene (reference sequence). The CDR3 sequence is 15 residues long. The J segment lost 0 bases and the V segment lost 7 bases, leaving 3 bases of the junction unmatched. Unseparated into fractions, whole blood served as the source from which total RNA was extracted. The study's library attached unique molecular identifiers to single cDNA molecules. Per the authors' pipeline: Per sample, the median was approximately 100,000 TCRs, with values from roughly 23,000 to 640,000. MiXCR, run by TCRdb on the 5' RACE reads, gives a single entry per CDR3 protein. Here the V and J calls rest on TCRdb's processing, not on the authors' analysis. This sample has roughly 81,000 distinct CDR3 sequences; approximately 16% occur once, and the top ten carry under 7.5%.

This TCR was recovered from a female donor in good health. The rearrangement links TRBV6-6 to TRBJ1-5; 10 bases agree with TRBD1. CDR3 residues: CASKRQGASNQPQHF. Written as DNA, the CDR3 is TGTGCCAGCAAAAGACAGGGGGCTAGCAATCAGCCCCAGCATTTT.